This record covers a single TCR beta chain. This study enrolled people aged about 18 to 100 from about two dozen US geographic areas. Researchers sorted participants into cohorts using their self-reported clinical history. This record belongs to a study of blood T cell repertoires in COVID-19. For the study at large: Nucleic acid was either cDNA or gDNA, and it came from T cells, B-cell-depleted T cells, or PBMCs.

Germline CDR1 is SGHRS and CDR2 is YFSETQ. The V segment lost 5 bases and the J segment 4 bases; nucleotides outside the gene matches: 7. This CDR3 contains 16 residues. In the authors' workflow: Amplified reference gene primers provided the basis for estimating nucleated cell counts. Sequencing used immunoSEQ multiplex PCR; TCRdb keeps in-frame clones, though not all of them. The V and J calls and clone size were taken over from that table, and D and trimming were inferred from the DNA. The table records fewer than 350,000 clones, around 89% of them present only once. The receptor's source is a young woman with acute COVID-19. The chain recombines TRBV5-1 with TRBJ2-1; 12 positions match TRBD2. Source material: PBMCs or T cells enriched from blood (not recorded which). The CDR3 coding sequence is TGCGCCAGCAGGCCCGCGACTAGCGGGAGATACAATGAGCAGTTCTTC. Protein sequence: CASRPATSGRYNEQFF.